This T cell receptor beta chain was identified in a study of cytomegalovirus exposure and HLA in healthy donors. Study-wide background: From HLA-typed donors, an early data release held tens of millions of unique TCRs. In terms of ancestry, the Caucasian-associated cluster contained about four fifths of the approximately 400 genotyped donors. Notes on the study in general: Analysis performed later found about 18,000 TCR beta sequences associated with HLA alleles at 0.05 false discovery rate. As a later analysis showed, several of the most significant clusters appeared to be linked to common viral pathogens.

60 Vbeta and 13 Jbeta primers were used in PCR. Assay used: immunoSEQ multiplex PCR; TCRdb lists only in-frame clones, some missing. The sample records some 140,000 clones, around 83% being singletons. On this clone itself: Its antigen remains unidentified.

The CDR3 runs 13 residues. The germline V and J ends were trimmed by 2 bases and 5 bases, with 7 bases remaining between them. CDR1 is SGHNT, CDR2 YYREEE, per germline (reference sequence). This chain joins TRBV5-4 and TRBJ1-4, with D hard to call. The TCR comes from a male donor in good health and CMV-seropositive. The sequencing input was PBMCs. DNA of the CDR3: TGTGCCAGCAGCTTCCAGATGAATGAAAAACTGTTTTTT. Translating gives CASSFQMNEKLFF.